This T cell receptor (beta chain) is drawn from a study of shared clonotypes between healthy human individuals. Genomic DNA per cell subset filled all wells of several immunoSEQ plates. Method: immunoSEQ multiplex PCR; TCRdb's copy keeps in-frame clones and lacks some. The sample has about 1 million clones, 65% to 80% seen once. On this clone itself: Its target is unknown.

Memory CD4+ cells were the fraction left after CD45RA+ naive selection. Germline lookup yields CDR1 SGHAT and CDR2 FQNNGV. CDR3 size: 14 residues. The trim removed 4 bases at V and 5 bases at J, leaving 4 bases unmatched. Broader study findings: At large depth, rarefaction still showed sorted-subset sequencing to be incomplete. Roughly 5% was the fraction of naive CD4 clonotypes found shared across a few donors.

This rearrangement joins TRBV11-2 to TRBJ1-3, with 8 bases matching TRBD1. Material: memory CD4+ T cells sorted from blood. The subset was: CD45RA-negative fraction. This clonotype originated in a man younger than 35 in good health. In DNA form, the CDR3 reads TGTGCCAGCAGCTCCGACAGGGGAAGAAACACCATATATTTT. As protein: CASSSDRGRNTIYF.